The 4 T cell receptor beta chains below all came from one sample that was sequenced in a study of blood T cells in healthy people across ages. Primers used in a second PCR of about 6 to 11 cycles were a sample-barcoded 5' primer and a J-beta primer mix. TCRdb re-called the 5' RACE reads with MiXCR, one entry per CDR3 protein. The repertoire holds approximately 600,000 distinct CDR3 sequences, with about 54% as singletons. Sequenced: blood. These receptors all come from a man between 60 and 70 years old in good health.

The chain joins TRBV7-2 to TRBJ2-2; a possible D gene is TRBD2 (6 bases). The CDR3 spans 16 residues. V lost 4 bases and J lost 0, with 12 bases in between. From germline, CDR1 is SGHTA and CDR2 FQGNSA. This CDR3 reads CASSSYGGANTGELFF. The CDR3 DNA follows: TGTGCCAGCAGCTCGTACGGGGGTGCGAACACCGGGGAGCTGTTTTTT.

The V and J genes are TRBV10-3 and TRBJ2-5; the match to TRBD1 covers 9 bases. The CDR3 has 14 residues. The germline gives CDR1 ENHRY, CDR2 SYGVKD. J lost 2 bases, V lost 10 bases, and 8 bases had no gene match. For the CDR3, the DNA is TGTGCCACCTCCGGAGACAGGGGGCAAGAGACCCAGTACTTC. It translates to CATSGDRGQETQYF.

This chain links TRBV28 with TRBJ1-2, with D maybe TRBD1 (6 bases). Germline CDR1 and CDR2: MDHEN and SYDVKM. The V and J ends lost 6 bases and 4 bases respectively, with 12 bases between them. The CDR3 runs to 13 residues. The CDR3 reads CASRMGQLYGYTF. DNA of the CDR3: TGTGCCAGCAGGATGGGACAACTCTATGGCTACACCTTC.

This clonotype has only a few counts. This chain joins TRBV29-1 and TRBJ1-1; possibly TRBD1 for D (6 bases). V was shortened by 0 bases and J by 6 bases, with 14 bases between the two germline ends. The CDR3 sequence is 14 residues long. CDR1 SQVTM and CDR2 ANQGSEA come from the germline V gene. DNA of the CDR3: TGCAGCGTTGAAGAGGTTAGGGGGGGGGCTGAAGCTTTCTTT. As protein: CSVEEVRGGAEAFF. Full variable domain (rest looked up from reference TRBV29-1 and TRBJ1-1): SAVISQKPSRDICQRGTSLTIQCQVDSQVTMMFWYRQQPGQSLTLIATANQGSEATYESGFVIDKFPISRPNLTFSTLTVSNMSPEDSSIYLCSVEEVRGGAEAFFGQGTRLTVV.